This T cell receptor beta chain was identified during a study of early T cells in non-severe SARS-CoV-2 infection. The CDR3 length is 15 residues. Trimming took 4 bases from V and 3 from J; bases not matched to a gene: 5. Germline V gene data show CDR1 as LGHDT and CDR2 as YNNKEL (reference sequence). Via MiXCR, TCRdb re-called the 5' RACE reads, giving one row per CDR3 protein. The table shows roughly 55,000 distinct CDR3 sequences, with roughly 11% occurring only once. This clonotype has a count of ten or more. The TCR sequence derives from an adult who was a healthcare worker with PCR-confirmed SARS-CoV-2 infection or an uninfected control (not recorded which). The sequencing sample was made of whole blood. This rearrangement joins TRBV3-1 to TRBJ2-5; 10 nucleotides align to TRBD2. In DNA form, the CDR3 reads TGTGCCAGCAGCCCTCGGACTAGCGGAGAAGAGACCCAGTACTTC. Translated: CASSPRTSGEETQYF.